The rows below give T cell receptor beta chains drawn from one sample of a study of cytomegalovirus exposure and HLA in healthy donors. Only in-frame clones appear in the TCRdb table, and some are missing; sequencing was by immunoSEQ multiplex PCR. The table shows around 300,000 clones, with roughly 90% occurring only once. The specimen sequenced was PBMCs. The source is a man under 40 in good health and CMV-seronegative. CDR3s include the opening cysteine and the closing phenylalanine or tryptophan. Each record gives: D gene, J gene, V gene, clone size, CDR3 DNA, CDR3 protein. The D gene is left open where the match is weak. Some rows mark clone size as missing; the rest say once, few, many or name a class of expanded clone.

. TRBJ1-6 TRBV4-3 . TGCGCCAGCAGCCAAAACAGGGATCCTAATTCACCCCTCCACTTT CASSQNRDPNSPLHF
TRBD2 TRBJ2-1 TRBV9 . TGTGCCAGCAGCACGCCGGAGCGGGGAGGCTACAATGAGCAGTTCTTC CASSTPERGGYNEQFF
. TRBJ2-2 TRBV7-8 . TGTGCCAGCAGCAGGGGCACCGGGGAGCTGTTTTTT CASSRGTGELFF
. TRBJ2-2 TRBV18 few TGTGCCAGCTCGGCGGACACCGGGGAGCTGTTTTTT CASSADTGELFF
TRBD1 TRBJ2-7 TRBV18 . TGTGCCAGCTCACCAGGACAGGGAAGCCCCTACGAGCAGTACTTC CASSPGQGSPYEQYF
. TRBJ1-6 TRBV6-5 . TGTGCCAGCAGTTACAAGGGGACTTATGGCCCACCCCTCCACTTT CASSYKGTYGPPLHF
TRBD2 TRBJ2-5 TRBV7-2 . TGTGCCACCGAACTAGCGGGGGGGCTGGAGACCCAGTACTTC CATELAGGLETQYF
TRBD1 TRBJ2-1 TRBV7-9 . TGTGCCAGCAGCTGGCAGGGGGCGCTTAGTGAGCAGTTCTTC CASSWQGALSEQFF
. TRBJ2-7 TRBV29-1 . TGCAGCGTTGGGGTTGGCAGGGCCTACGAGCAGTACTTC CSVGVGRAYEQYF
TRBD1 TRBJ1-2 TRBV5-4 . TGTGCCAGCATTCCGCAAGGGGGCCGCTATGGCTACACCTTC CASIPQGGRYGYTF
TRBD1 TRBJ2-2 TRBV5-5 . TGTGCCAGCAGCCCATGGACAGGGGCGGACACCGGGGAGCTGTTTTTT CASSPWTGADTGELFF
TRBD1 TRBJ1-5 TRBV12-5 once TGTGCTAGTGCCACGGACAGGGGCTATCAGCCCCAGCATTTT CASATDRGYQPQHF
. TRBJ1-5 TRBV7-9 once TGTGCCAGCAGCTTATATGGCAGCAATCAGCCCCAGCATTTT CASSLYGSNQPQHF
. TRBJ2-3 TRBV5-6 . TGTGCCAGCAATCTTCCGGGAGTGACAGATACGCAGTATTTT CASNLPGVTDTQYF
. TRBJ2-7 TRBV6-5 . TGTGCCAGCAGCCGAGGCCACTACGAGCAGTACTTC CASSRGHYEQYF
TRBD2 TRBJ2-5 TRBV9 . TGTGCCAGCAGCACAGGACTAGCGGGGGAAGAGACCCAGTACTTC CASSTGLAGEETQYF
. TRBJ2-7 TRBV5-6 once TGTGCCAGCAGCCGGAGGTCGGGCGAGCAGTACTTC CASSRRSGEQYF
TRBD2 TRBJ2-2 TRBV5-4 . TGTGCCAGCAGCTTACTCGCGCTAGCGGGGGGCACCGGGGAGCTGTTTTTT CASSLLALAGGTGELFF
. TRBJ2-7 TRBV10-1 . TGCGCCAGCAGTGAGACAGGTTCGAGCTCCTACGAGCAGTACTTC CASSETGSSSYEQYF
TRBD1 TRBJ1-1 TRBV6-1 . TGTGCCAGCATTCTACAGGGGGCTAACACTGAAGCTTTCTTT CASILQGANTEAFF
TRBD1 TRBJ2-5 TRBV6-1 . TGTGCCAGCAGTGGGGGGCCAGGGGGACAGGAGACCCAGTACTTC CASSGGPGGQETQYF
. TRBJ1-2 TRBV20-1 . TGCAGTGCACATACAGGGATGGGCTACACCTTC CSAHTGMGYTF
TRBD1 TRBJ2-7 TRBV6-1 . TGTGCCAGCAGTCCTCGACAGGGCTCCTACGAGCAGTACTTC CASSPRQGSYEQYF
. TRBJ1-2 TRBV7-9 . TGTGCCAGCAGCCCGGGGAATAGCTATGGCTACACCTTC CASSPGNSYGYTF
. TRBJ2-1 TRBV7-2 . TGTGCCAGCAGCTTGGCGGGGAGGGAGCAGTTCTTC CASSLAGREQFF
TRBD1 TRBJ1-2 TRBV2 few TGTGCCAGCGGGACAGGGGGCCACTACACCTTC CASGTGGHYTF
. TRBJ1-3 TRBV7-2 . TGTGCCAGCAGCTTAGAGTATCCCGGGGTAGGAAACACCATATATTTT CASSLEYPGVGNTIYF
. TRBJ2-2 TRBV9 . TGTGCCAGCAGCGTCCAGGGTTGGACCGGGGAGCTGTTTTTT CASSVQGWTGELFF
. TRBJ1-4 TRBV4-3 . TGCGCCAGCAGCCAAGAGAGGACTGAGACGGAAAAACTGTTTTTT CASSQERTETEKLFF
. TRBJ1-1 TRBV5-4 once TGTGCCAGCAGCTTGAGGACAGAGAACACTGAAGCTTTCTTT CASSLRTENTEAFF
. TRBJ2-7 TRBV4-3 . TGCGCCAGCAGCCAAGATCCCGCAGGGGAGAGGTCCTACGAGCAGTACTTC CASSQDPAGERSYEQYF
. TRBJ1-4 TRBV21-1 . TGTGCCAGCACCTGGGCAGCAACTAATGAAAAACTGTTTTTT CASTWAATNEKLFF
. TRBJ1-2 TRBV4-3 . TGCGCCAGCAGCCAAGACCCGGGAGACTATGGCTACACCTTC CASSQDPGDYGYTF
. TRBJ2-2 TRBV9 . TGTGCCAGCAGCGCAACTAGCTCATACACCGGGGAGCTGTTTTTT CASSATSSYTGELFF
. TRBJ2-7 TRBV11-2 . TGTGCCAGCAGCTTCGCGGGCTACGAGCAGTACTTC CASSFAGYEQYF
. TRBJ1-2 TRBV15 few TGTGCCACCAGCAGAGTAGCAGACCGCTATGGCTACACCTTC CATSRVADRYGYTF
. TRBJ1-3 TRBV5-1 once TGCGCCAGCAGCTTGCCCGGGGGGGCTTCTGGAAACACCATATATTTT CASSLPGGASGNTIYF
. TRBJ2-7 TRBV5-4 . TGTGCCAGCAGCTTCCACTCCTACGAGCAGTACTTC CASSFHSYEQYF
. TRBJ2-3 TRBV6-1 . TGTGCCAGCAGTGGAGGTGGGTGGGGGCTAGATACGCAGTATTTT CASSGGGWGLDTQYF
. TRBJ1-2 TRBV19 once TGTGCCAGTAGTATAGCTGGGGACACGGGGATTTATGGCTACACCTTC CASSIAGDTGIYGYTF
TRBD2 TRBJ2-1 TRBV9 . TGTGCCAGCAGCGATAGCGGGGGGGCCTACAATGAGCAGTTCTTC CASSDSGGAYNEQFF
. TRBJ2-4 TRBV21-1 few TGTGCCAGCAGCGGTAGCAATAACATTCAGTACTTC CASSGSNNIQYF
. TRBJ2-6 TRBV29-1 . TGCAGCGTCGCACCCGGCCCCTGGAGCTCTGGGGCCAACGTCCTGACTTTC CSVAPGPWSSGANVLTF
TRBD1 TRBJ2-7 TRBV27 . TGTGCCAGCAGTCCGCGGACAGGGGGCGTCTACGAGCAGTACTTC CASSPRTGGVYEQYF
. TRBJ1-2 TRBV6-6 . TGTGCCAGCAGTTATTCCGCCGGGGGCTACACCTTC CASSYSAGGYTF
TRBD1 TRBJ1-2 TRBV4-3 . TGCGCCAGCAGCCAAGAACTGACAGGGGAACGAGGTGGCTACACCTTC CASSQELTGERGGYTF
. TRBJ1-1 TRBV5-4 . TGTGCCAGCAGCGGCCGGGTGGCTGAAGCTTTCTTT CASSGRVAEAFF
TRBD1 TRBJ2-5 TRBV15 . TGTGCCACCAGCAGGCCCCTAGACAGGGCCCAAGAGACCCAGTACTTC CATSRPLDRAQETQYF
TRBD1 TRBJ2-5 TRBV18 . TGTGCCAGCTCACCAGACAGGGGGCAATTTCAAGAGACCCAGTACTTC CASSPDRGQFQETQYF